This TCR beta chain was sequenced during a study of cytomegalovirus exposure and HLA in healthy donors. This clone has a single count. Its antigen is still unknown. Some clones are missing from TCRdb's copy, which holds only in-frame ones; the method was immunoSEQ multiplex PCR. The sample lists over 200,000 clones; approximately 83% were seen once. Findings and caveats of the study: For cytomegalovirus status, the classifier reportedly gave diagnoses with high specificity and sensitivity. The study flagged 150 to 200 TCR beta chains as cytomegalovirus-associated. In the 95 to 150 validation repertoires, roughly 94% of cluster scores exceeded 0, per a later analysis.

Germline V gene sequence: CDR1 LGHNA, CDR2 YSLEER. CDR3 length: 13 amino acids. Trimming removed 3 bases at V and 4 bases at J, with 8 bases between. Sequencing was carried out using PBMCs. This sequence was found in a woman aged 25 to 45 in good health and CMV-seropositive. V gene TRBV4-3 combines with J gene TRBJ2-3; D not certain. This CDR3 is CASSQSLSDTQYF. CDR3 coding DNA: TGCGCCAGCAGCCAGTCCCTCTCAGATACGCAGTATTTT.